Below, 26 T cell receptor beta chains from the same sample are listed, as sequenced in a study of blood T cell repertoires in COVID-19. Profiling relied on immunoSEQ multiplex PCR, and the TCRdb table lists in-frame clones only, not all of them. This table holds 150,000 to 190,000 clones, roughly 71% found once. Sequenced input: peripheral blood. Receptor source: a woman aged 80 or older with acute or convalescent COVID-19.

The chain couples TRBV7-2 to TRBJ2-3; D perhaps matches TRBD2 (7 bases). The V gene lost 1 base and the J gene lost 3 bases, with 17 bases spanning the gap. The V gene's germline CDR1 is SGHTA and CDR2 FQGNSA. This CDR3 comprises 17 residues. The CDR3 DNA sequence: TGTGCCAGCAGCTTAGTCCGCTCACGGGGGGCGACAGATACGCAGTATTTT. This sequence encodes CASSLVRSRGATDTQYF.

There are a few counts of this clone. The rearrangement links TRBV5-5 to TRBJ1-2, with 8 bases fitting TRBD1. V lost 0 bases and J lost 7; bases outside the gene matches: 5. Germline CDR1 SGHKS, CDR2 YYEKEE (reference sequence). The CDR3 consists of 14 residues. CDR3 sequence reads: CASSLGGQAFGYTF. The DNA for the CDR3 is TGTGCCAGCAGCTTGGGGGGACAGGCTTTTGGCTACACCTTC. The whole variable domain, filled in from reference TRBV5-5 and TRBJ1-2, reads DAGVTQSPTHLIKTRGQQVTLRCSPISGHKSVSWYQQVLGQGPQFIFQYYEKEERGRGNFPDRFSARQFPNYSSELNVNALLLGDSALYLCASSLGGQAFGYTFGSGTRLTVV.

This sequence joins TRBV30 and TRBJ1-1; 9 bases align to TRBD1. The CDR3 sequence is 14 residues long. Trimming removed 6 bases from V and 0 bases from J; junction bases left unmatched: 5. Germline V CDR1 and CDR2: GTSNPN, SVGIG (reference sequence). CDR3 residues: CACGTGYMNTEAFF. The CDR3 coding sequence is TGTGCCTGTGGGACAGGGTACATGAACACTGAAGCTTTCTTT.

The chain recombines TRBV5-1 with TRBJ2-3; 10 nucleotides line up with TRBD2. V was clipped by 0 bases and J by 4 bases; unmatched bases: 5. The CDR3 spans 16 residues. In germline, CDR1 is SGHRS, CDR2 YFSETQ. Here the CDR3 DNA reads TGCGCCAGCAGCTTGGGGAGCGGGAGGGACCCAGATACGCAGTATTTT. Amino acids: CASSLGSGRDPDTQYF.

The chain has TRBV7-3 and TRBJ2-3; 16 positions match TRBD2. The CDR3 has 17 residues. The J segment lost 3 bases and the V segment lost 5 bases, leaving 5 bases of the junction unmatched. The germline V gene encodes CDR1 SGHTA and CDR2 FQGTGA. The CDR3 spells CASSLGLAGGGTDTQYF. The CDR3 DNA reads as TGTGCCAGCAGCCTGGGACTAGCGGGAGGGGGGACAGATACGCAGTATTTT.

The rearrangement links TRBV14 to TRBJ2-1; 15 nucleotides agree with TRBD2. CDR3 size: 21 residues. Unmatched junction bases numbered 21, after V lost 3 bases and J lost 9 bases. Germline V lookup: CDR1 SGHDN, CDR2 FVKESK. CDR3 sequence: CASSQQVGLAGGKAGSGEQFF. The DNA for the CDR3 is TGTGCCAGCAGCCAGCAAGTTGGACTAGCGGGAGGGAAGGCGGGGTCGGGTGAGCAGTTCTTC.

V and J are TRBV11-2 and TRBJ2-3, with D uncertain. Germline CDR1 and CDR2: SGHAT and FQNNGV. This CDR3 spans 14 amino acids. Trimming cost V 1 base and J 1 base, with 6 bases left between them. The CDR3 loop reads CASSLGVGTDTQYF. The CDR3 nucleotides read TGTGCCAGCAGCTTAGGAGTTGGCACAGATACGCAGTATTTT.

This clone occurred a few times. The rearrangement uses TRBV11-3 and TRBJ2-1; TRBD2 matches at 9 bases. The V gene's germline CDR1 is SGHNT and CDR2 YENEEA. CDR3 length: 17 residues. Germline trimming cut 2 bases from V and 8 bases from J; bases unmatched to any gene: 13. The CDR3 DNA sequence: TGTGCCAGCAGCTTACACTCTCTCGGCGGGGGGGGCGATGAGCAGTTCTTC. Protein: CASSLHSLGGGGDEQFF.

The chain carries TRBV5-1 and TRBJ2-5; D remains ambiguous. CDR3 length: 12 residues. V was trimmed by 1 base and J by 2 bases, leaving 3 bases between them. CDR1 and CDR2 from the germline V gene are SGHRS and YFSETQ. CDR3 DNA sequence: TGCGCCAGCAGCTTGTTACAAGAGACCCAGTACTTC. Its translation is CASSLLQETQYF. Drawing the rest from reference TRBV5-1 and TRBJ2-5, the complete variable domain is KAGVTQTPRYLIKTRGQQVTLSCSPISGHRSVSWYQQTPGQGLQFLFEYFSETQRNKGNFPGRFSGRQFSNSRSEMNVSTLELGDSALYLCASSLLQETQYFGPGTRLLVL.

The chain carries TRBV3-1 (or the pseudogene TRBV3-2) and TRBJ2-1, with a possible D match to TRBD1 (6 bases). V lost 4 bases to trimming and J lost 7 bases, with 8 bases between them. The length of the CDR3 is 12 residues. Germline V CDR1 and CDR2: LGHDT, YNNKEL (reference sequence). The CDR3 is CASSLGQNEQFF. The CDR3 DNA follows: TGTGCCAGCAGCCTCGGACAGAATGAGCAGTTCTTC.

J is TRBJ1-1 and V is TRBV18, with 8 bases identical to TRBD1. Germline assignment: CDR1 KGHSH and CDR2 LQKENI. V lost 0 bases, J lost 2 bases, and 11 bases stayed unmatched. This CDR3 has 18 amino acids. CDR3 in amino acids: CASSPPSQSGGINTEAFF. In nucleotides, the CDR3 is TGTGCCAGCTCACCACCGAGTCAGTCAGGGGGCATTAACACTGAAGCTTTCTTT.

DNA of the CDR3: TGTGCCACCAGCAGAGACAGGGCCGGTGAAGCTTTCTTT. Its protein product is CATSRDRAGEAFF. This sequence joins TRBV15 and TRBJ1-1, with D perhaps matching TRBD1 (5 bases). V lost 0 bases and J 7 bases, leaving 9 bases between the germline ends. Germline V gene data show CDR1 as LNHNV and CDR2 as YYDKDF (reference sequence). The CDR3 has 13 amino acids.

The CDR3 region has the DNA TGTGCCAGCAGCTCCTTGGGACAGCTGGGTGAAAAACTGTTTTTT. This gives the protein CASSSLGQLGEKLFF. The chain is built from TRBV11-2 and TRBJ1-4; 7 nucleotides agree with TRBD1. In germline, CDR1 is SGHAT, CDR2 FQNNGV. V shed 4 bases, J shed 7 bases, and the junction held 9 bases outside the gene matches. The CDR3 is 15 residues long. Drawing the rest from reference TRBV11-2 and TRBJ1-4, the complete variable domain is EAGVAQSPRYKIIEKRQSVAFWCNPISGHATLYWYQQILGQGPKLLIQFQNNGVVDDSQLPKDRFSAERLKGVDSTLKIQPAKLEDSAVYLCASSSLGQLGEKLFFGSGTQLSVL.

The chain couples TRBV5-4 to TRBJ1-4, with 7 nucleotides matching TRBD1. The CDR3 is made up of 15 amino acids. Germline lookup yields CDR1 SGHNT and CDR2 YYREEE (reference sequence). V was clipped by 1 base and J by 0 bases; unmatched bases: 0. The CDR3 nucleotides read TGTGCCAGCAGCTTGAGGGGGCCAACTAATGAAAAACTGTTTTTT. It encodes CASSLRGPTNEKLFF.

The chain joins TRBV7-3 to TRBJ2-7, with 13 bases matching TRBD2. CDR1 is SGHTA and CDR2 is FQGTGA in the germline V gene. CDR3 length equals 15 residues. V lost 5 bases to trimming and J lost 1 base; unmatched junction nucleotides: 2. CDR3 region: CASSTGLAGSYEQYF. The CDR3 bases are TGTGCCAGCAGCACGGGACTAGCGGGGTCCTACGAGCAGTACTTC.

V and J are TRBV11-3 and TRBJ2-7; D not resolved. V was cut by 2 bases and J by 6 bases, with 11 bases left in between. The CDR3 length is 13 residues. Germline V CDR1 and CDR2: SGHNT, YENEEA. The CDR3 nucleotides are TGTGCCAGCAGCTTACGCGCGTCCCGCGAGCAGTACTTC. It codes for CASSLRASREQYF.

The V call is TRBV6-2 or TRBV6-3, the J call TRBJ1-5, with D hard to call. The CDR3 loop spans 13 amino acids. Trimming removed 3 bases from V and 1 base from J, with 4 bases in between. CDR1 is MNHEY and CDR2 is SVGEGT in the germline V gene. CDR3 amino acids: CASSYPSNQPQHF. CDR3 nucleotide sequence: TGTGCCAGCAGTTATCCGAGCAATCAGCCCCAGCATTTT.

The rearrangement joins TRBV27 to TRBJ1-1; TRBD1 matches 7 bases. V shed 6 bases and J 1 base; nucleotides not matched to a gene: 5. The CDR3 totals 14 residues. Germline V CDR1 and CDR2: MNHEY, SMNVEV (reference sequence). CDR3 amino acids: CASSSGGKNTEAFF. In nucleotides, the CDR3 is TGTGCCAGCAGCTCAGGGGGAAAGAACACTGAAGCTTTCTTT.

The rearrangement uses TRBV18 and TRBJ1-5, with D possibly being TRBD1 (6 bases). The germline V and J ends were trimmed by 6 bases and 6 bases, with 21 bases remaining between them. There are 16 residues in the CDR3. Germline V gene data show CDR1 as KGHSH and CDR2 as LQKENI. The CDR3 sequence is CASSQGPGAGGQPQHF. The DNA for the CDR3 is TGTGCCAGCTCTCAGGGGCCCGGGGCGGGCGGTCAGCCCCAGCATTTT.

The chain links TRBV30 to TRBJ2-7; D call uncertain. CDR1 is GTSNPN and CDR2 is SVGIG in the germline V gene (reference sequence). The length of the CDR3 is 13 residues. V lost 1 base to trimming and J lost 0 bases, with 7 bases between them. The CDR3 DNA is TGTGCCTGGAGTGGAGTTGCCTCCTACGAGCAGTACTTC. Its protein is CAWSGVASYEQYF.

This chain joins TRBV6-6 and TRBJ2-7; TRBD2 aligns across 7 bases. Germline assignment: CDR1 MNHNY and CDR2 SVGAGI (reference sequence). This CDR3 is 13 amino acids long. V was pared by 5 bases and J by 0 bases, with 1 base of the junction left unmatched. The CDR3 bases are TGTGCCAGCAGTCGCGGGAGCTCCTACGAGCAGTACTTC. Translating gives CASSRGSSYEQYF.

The chain has TRBV6-2 or TRBV6-3 and TRBJ1-4, with D unresolved. V dropped 0 bases and J dropped 8 bases, with 16 bases sitting between them. This CDR3 contains 16 residues. Germline CDR1 MNHEY, CDR2 SVGEGT. This CDR3 reads CASSYSFEGVEEKLFF. The CDR3 DNA is TGTGCCAGCAGTTACTCGTTTGAGGGTGTGGAGGAAAAACTGTTTTTT.

The rearrangement joins TRBV2 to TRBJ1-1, with TRBD1 as a possible D gene (5 bases). This CDR3 is built from 12 residues. Per the germline V gene, CDR1 is SNHLY and CDR2 is FYNNEI. V was pared by 7 bases and J by 3 bases, with 9 bases between. CDR3 DNA: TGTGCCAGCAATCCCAGGGACACTGAAGCTTTCTTT. It encodes CASNPRDTEAFF.

This clone was counted a few times. The gene calls are TRBV7-2 and TRBJ2-1; D possibly corresponds to TRBD2 (5 bases). This CDR3 region has 15 residues. Trimming stripped 5 bases from V and 1 base from J, with 12 bases between. Germline values: CDR1 SGHTA, CDR2 FQGNSA. The CDR3, as DNA: TGTGCCAGCAGCCGCCCGGGGAGTTCCTACAATGAGCAGTTCTTC. It translates to CASSRPGSSYNEQFF.

This chain connects TRBV5-1 to TRBJ2-1, with TRBD1 matching 7 bases. Germline trimming cut 4 bases from V and 7 bases from J; bases unmatched to any gene: 11. CDR3 size: 15 residues. Germline CDR1 is SGHRS and CDR2 is YFSETQ. The CDR3 sequence is CASSVDRPSLNEQFF. In nucleotides, the CDR3 is TGCGCCAGCAGCGTGGACAGGCCCAGCCTGAATGAGCAGTTCTTC.

V is TRBV28 and J is TRBJ1-4; no clear D gene. This CDR3 has 17 residues. V lost 0 bases and J lost 0, with 11 bases in between. The germline V gene has CDR1 MDHEN and CDR2 SYDVKM. The CDR3 nucleotides read TGTGCCAGCAGTTTATGGTTCCGCGCCGCAACTAATGAAAAACTGTTTTTT. Translating it yields CASSLWFRAATNEKLFF. The full variable domain, rest sourced from reference TRBV28 and TRBJ1-4, is DVKVTQSSRYLVKRTGEKVFLECVQDMDHENMFWYRQDPGLGLRLIYFSYDVKMKEKGDIPEGYSVSREKKERFSLILESASTNQTSMYLCASSLWFRAATNEKLFFGSGTQLSVL.